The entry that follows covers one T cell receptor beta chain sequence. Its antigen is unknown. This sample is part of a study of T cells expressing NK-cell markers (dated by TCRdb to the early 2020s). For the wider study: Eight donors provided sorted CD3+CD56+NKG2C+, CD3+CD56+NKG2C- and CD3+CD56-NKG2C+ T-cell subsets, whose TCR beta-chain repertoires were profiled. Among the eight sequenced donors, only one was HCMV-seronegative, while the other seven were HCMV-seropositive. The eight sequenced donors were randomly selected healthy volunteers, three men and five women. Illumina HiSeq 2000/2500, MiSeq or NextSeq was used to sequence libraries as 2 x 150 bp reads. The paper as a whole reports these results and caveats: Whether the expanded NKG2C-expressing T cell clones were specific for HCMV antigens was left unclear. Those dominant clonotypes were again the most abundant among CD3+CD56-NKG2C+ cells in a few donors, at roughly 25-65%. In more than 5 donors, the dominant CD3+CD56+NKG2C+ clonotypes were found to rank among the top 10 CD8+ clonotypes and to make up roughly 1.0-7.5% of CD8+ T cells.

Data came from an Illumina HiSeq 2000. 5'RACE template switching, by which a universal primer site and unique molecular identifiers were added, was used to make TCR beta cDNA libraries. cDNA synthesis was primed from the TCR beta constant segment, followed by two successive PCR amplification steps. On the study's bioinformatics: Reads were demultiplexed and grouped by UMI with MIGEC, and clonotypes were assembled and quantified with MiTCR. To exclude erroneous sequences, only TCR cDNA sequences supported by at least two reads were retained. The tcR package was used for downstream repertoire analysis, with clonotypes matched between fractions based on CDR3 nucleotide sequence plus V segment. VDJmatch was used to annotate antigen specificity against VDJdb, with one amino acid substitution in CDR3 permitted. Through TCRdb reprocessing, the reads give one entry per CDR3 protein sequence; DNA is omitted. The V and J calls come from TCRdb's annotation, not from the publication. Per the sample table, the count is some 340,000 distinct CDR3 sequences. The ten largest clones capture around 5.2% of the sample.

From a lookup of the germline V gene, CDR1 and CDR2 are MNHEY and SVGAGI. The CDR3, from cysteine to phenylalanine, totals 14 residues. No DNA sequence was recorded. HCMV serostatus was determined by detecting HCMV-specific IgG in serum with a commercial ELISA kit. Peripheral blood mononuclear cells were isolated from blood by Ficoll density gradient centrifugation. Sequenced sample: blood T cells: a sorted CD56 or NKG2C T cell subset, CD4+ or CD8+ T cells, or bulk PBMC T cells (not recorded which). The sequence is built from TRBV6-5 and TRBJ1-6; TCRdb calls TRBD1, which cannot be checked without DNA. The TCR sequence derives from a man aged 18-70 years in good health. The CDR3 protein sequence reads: CASSYDRGYSPLHF.